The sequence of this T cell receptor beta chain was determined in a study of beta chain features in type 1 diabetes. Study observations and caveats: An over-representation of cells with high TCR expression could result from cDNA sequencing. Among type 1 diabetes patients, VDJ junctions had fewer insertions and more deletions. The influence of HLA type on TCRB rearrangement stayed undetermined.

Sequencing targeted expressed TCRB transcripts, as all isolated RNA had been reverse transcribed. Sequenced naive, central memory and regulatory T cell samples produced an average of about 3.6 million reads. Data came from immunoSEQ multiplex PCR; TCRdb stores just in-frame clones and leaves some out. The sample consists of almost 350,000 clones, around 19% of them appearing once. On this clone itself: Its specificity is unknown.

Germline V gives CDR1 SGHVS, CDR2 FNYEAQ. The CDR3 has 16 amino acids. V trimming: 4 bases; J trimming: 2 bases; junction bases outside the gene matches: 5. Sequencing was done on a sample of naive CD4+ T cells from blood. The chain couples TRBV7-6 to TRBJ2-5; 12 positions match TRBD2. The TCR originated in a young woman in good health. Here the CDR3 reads CASSYRLAGEQETQYF. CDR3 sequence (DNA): TGTGCCAGCAGCTACCGACTAGCGGGGGAGCAAGAGACCCAGTACTTC.